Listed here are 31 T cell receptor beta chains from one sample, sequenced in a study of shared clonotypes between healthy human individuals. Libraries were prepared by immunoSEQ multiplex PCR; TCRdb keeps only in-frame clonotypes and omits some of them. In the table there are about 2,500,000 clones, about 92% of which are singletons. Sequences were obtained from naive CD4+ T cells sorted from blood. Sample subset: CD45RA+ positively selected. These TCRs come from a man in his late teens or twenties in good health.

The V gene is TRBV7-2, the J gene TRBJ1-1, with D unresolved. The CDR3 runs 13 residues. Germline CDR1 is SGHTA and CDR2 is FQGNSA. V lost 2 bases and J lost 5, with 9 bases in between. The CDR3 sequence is CASSLYPGTEAFF. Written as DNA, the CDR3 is TGTGCCAGCAGCTTATATCCGGGAACTGAAGCTTTCTTT.

CDR3 protein: CASSVGQGVLNTQYF. For the CDR3, the DNA is TGCGCCAGCAGCGTGGGACAGGGGGTCCTCAATACGCAGTATTTT. V usage is TRBV5-1 and J usage is TRBJ2-3, with 11 bases lining up with TRBD1. The CDR3 totals 15 residues. Trimming took 4 bases from V and 7 from J; bases not matched to a gene: 8. The germline gives CDR1 SGHRS, CDR2 YFSETQ.

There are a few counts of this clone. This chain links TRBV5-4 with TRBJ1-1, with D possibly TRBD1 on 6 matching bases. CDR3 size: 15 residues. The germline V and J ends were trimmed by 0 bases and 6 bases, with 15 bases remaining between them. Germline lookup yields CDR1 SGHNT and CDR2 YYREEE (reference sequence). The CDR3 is CASSLDQGTWAEAFF. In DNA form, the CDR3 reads TGTGCCAGCAGCTTGGATCAGGGGACGTGGGCTGAAGCTTTCTTT.

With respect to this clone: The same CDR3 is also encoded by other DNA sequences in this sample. This chain's CDR3 is CASSQDRSSGNTIYF. The CDR3 nucleotides are TGTGCCAGCTCTCAGGACAGGAGCTCTGGAAACACCATATATTTT. The chain recombines TRBV18 with TRBJ1-3; TRBD1 agrees at 7 bases. The V segment lost 6 bases and the J segment 0 bases; nucleotides outside the gene matches: 5. Per the germline V gene, CDR1 is KGHSH and CDR2 is LQKENI. The CDR3 consists of 15 residues.

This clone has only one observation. Here the CDR3 reads CASSPRDSSFGNTEAFF. DNA for the CDR3: TGTGCCAGTAGTCCCCGGGACAGCTCCTTTGGGAACACTGAAGCTTTCTTT. The chain uses TRBV19 and TRBJ1-1, with 7 bases matching TRBD1. In germline, CDR1 is LNHDA, CDR2 SQIVND (reference sequence). The CDR3 covers 17 residues. V lost 5 bases to trimming and J lost 1 base; unmatched junction nucleotides: 13.

CDR3 DNA sequence: TGTGCCAGCAGCTTGGGTCCTAGCGGGAATTTACAAGAGACCCAGTACTTC. Translation: CASSLGPSGNLQETQYF. This chain uses TRBV5-4 with TRBJ2-5; 9 bases line up with TRBD2. Unmatched junction bases numbered 8, after V lost 0 bases and J lost 2 bases. CDR3 length equals 17 residues. Germline CDR1 reads SGHNT; CDR2 reads YYREEE (reference sequence).

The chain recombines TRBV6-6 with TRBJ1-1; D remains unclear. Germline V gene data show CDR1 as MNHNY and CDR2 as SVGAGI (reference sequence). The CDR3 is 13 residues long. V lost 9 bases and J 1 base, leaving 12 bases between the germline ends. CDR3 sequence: CASGPLQNTEAFF. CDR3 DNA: TGTGCCAGTGGGCCGCTTCAGAACACTGAAGCTTTCTTT.

The CDR3 loop is CASKAMNTEAFF. The DNA for the CDR3 is TGTGCCAGCAAGGCAATGAACACTGAAGCTTTCTTT. The V and J genes are TRBV7-2 and TRBJ1-1; D unresolved. Trimming removed 7 bases from V and 0 bases from J, with 6 bases in between. The CDR3 spans 12 residues. Germline CDR1 is SGHTA and CDR2 is FQGNSA.

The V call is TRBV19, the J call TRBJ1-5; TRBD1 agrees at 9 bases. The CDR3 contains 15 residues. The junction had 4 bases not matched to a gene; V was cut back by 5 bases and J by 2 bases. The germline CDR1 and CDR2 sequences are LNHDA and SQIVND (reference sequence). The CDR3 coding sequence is TGTGCCAGTAGTGGGACAGGGCAGGGCAATCAGCCCCAGCATTTT. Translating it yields CASSGTGQGNQPQHF.

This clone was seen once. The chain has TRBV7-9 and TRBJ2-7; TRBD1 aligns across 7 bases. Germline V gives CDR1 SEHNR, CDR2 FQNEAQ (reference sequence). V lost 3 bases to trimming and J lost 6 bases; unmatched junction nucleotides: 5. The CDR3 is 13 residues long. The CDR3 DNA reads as TGTGCCAGCAGCTTCCCGACAGGGTGCGAGCAGTACTTC. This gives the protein CASSFPTGCEQYF.

DNA of the CDR3: TGTGCAAGTCGCCCATCGGGGCGGGAGATTACAGATACGCAGTATTTT. Amino acid sequence: CASRPSGREITDTQYF. V gene TRBV12-2 combines with J gene TRBJ2-3; the listed D gene, TRBD2, was not tested against the DNA. TRBV12-2 is classified as a pseudogene. This CDR3 contains 16 residues.

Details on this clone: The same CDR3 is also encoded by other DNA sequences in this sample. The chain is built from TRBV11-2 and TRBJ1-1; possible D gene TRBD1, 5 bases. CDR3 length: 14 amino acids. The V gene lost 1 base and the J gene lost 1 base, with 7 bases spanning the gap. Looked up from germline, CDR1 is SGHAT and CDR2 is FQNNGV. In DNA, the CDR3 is TGTGCCAGCAGCTTAGTCGGGGGGAACACTGAAGCTTTCTTT. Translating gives CASSLVGGNTEAFF.

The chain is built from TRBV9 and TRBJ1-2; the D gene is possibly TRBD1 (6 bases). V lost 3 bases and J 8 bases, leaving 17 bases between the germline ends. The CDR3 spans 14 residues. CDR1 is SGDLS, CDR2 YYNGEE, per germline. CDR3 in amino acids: CASSGHRLQGGYTF. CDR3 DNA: TGTGCCAGCAGCGGCCACAGGTTACAGGGAGGCTACACCTTC.

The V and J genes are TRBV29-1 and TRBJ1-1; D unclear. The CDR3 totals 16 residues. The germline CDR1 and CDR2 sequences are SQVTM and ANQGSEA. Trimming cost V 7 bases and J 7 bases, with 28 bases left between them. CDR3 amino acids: CSAILRGAAYVFEAFF. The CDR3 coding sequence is TGCAGCGCCATTCTTCGGGGAGCAGCCTACGTTTTTGAAGCTTTCTTT.

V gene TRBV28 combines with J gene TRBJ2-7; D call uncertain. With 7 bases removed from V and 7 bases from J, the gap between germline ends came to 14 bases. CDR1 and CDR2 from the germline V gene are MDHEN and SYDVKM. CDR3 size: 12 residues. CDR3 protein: CASTRPPKEQYF. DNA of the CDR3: TGTGCCAGCACTCGGCCCCCGAAGGAGCAGTACTTC.

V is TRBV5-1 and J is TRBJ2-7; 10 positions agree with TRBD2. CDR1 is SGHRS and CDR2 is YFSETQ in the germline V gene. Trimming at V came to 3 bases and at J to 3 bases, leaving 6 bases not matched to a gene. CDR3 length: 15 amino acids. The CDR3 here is CASSSGLAEGYEQYF. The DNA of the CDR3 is TGCGCCAGCAGCTCCGGACTAGCGGAGGGCTACGAGCAGTACTTC.

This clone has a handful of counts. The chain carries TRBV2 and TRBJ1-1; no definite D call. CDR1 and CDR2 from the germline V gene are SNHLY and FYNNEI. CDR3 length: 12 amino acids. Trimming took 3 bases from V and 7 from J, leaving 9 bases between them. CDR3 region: CASSEYPREAFF. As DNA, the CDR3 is TGTGCCAGCAGTGAGTATCCGCGTGAAGCTTTCTTT.

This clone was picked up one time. The DNA of the CDR3 is TGTGCCAGCAGCTTAACTGGGCAGGAGGGGGGCTACACCTTC. Protein product: CASSLTGQEGGYTF. The chain combines TRBV7-2 with TRBJ1-2; D is possibly TRBD1 (5 bases). V was shortened by 2 bases and J by 8 bases, with 15 bases between the two germline ends. Germline lookup yields CDR1 SGHTA and CDR2 FQGNSA. This CDR3 has 14 residues.

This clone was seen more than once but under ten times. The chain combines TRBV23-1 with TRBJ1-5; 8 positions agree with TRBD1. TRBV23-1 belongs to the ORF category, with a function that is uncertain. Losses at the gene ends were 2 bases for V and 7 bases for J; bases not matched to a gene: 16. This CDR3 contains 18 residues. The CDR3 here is CASSQPQTGGRVRQPQHF. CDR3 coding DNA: TGCGCCAGCAGTCAACCCCAAACAGGGGGACGTGTACGACAGCCCCAGCATTTT.

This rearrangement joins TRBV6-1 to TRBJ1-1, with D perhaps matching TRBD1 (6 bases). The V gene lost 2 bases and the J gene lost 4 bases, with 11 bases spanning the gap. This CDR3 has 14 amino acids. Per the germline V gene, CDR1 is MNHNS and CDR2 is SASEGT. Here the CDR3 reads CASSERGVITEAFF. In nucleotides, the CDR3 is TGTGCCAGCAGTGAAAGGGGGGTTATCACTGAAGCTTTCTTT.

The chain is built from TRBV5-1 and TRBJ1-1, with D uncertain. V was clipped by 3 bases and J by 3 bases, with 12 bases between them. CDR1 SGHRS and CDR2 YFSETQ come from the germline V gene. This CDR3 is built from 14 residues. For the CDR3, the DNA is TGCGCCAGCAGCTCGTTGTCGGGTTACACTGAAGCTTTCTTT. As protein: CASSSLSGYTEAFF.

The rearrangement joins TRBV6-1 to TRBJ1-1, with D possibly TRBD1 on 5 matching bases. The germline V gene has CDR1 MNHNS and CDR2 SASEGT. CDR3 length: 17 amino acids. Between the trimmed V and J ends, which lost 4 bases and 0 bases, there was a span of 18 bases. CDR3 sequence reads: CASSVLWGVPMNTEAFF. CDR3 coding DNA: TGTGCCAGCAGTGTCCTTTGGGGGGTACCGATGAACACTGAAGCTTTCTTT.

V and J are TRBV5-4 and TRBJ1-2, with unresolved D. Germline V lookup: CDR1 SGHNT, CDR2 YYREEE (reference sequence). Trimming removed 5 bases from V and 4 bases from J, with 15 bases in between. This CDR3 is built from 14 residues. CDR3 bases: TGTGCCAGCAGTTCCTCGGGATTACTCTATGGCTACACCTTC. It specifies CASSSSGLLYGYTF.

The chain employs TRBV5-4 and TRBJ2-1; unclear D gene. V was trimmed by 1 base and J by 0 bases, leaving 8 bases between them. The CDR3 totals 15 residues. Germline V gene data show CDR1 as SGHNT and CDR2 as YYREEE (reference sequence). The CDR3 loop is CASSLKASSYNEQFF. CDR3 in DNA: TGTGCCAGCAGCTTGAAAGCAAGCTCCTACAATGAGCAGTTCTTC.

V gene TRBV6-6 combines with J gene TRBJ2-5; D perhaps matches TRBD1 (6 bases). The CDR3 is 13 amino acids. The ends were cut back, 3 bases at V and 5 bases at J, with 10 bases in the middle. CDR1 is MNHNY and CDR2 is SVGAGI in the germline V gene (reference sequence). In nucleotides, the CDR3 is TGTGCCAGCAGTTATCCAGGGGACGAGACCCAGTACTTC. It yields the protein CASSYPGDETQYF.

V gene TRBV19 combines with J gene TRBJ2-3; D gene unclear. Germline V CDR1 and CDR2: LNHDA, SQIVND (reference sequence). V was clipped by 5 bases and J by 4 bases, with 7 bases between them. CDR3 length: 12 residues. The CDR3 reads CASSGMSDTQYF. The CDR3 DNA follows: TGTGCCAGTAGTGGGATGTCAGATACGCAGTATTTT.

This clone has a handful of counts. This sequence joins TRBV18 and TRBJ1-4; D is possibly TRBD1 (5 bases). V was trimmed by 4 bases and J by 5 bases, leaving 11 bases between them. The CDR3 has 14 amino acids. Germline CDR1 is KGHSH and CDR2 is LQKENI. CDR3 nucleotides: TGTGCCAGCTCACTAGACAGCCGGAATGAAAAACTGTTTTTT. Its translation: CASSLDSRNEKLFF.

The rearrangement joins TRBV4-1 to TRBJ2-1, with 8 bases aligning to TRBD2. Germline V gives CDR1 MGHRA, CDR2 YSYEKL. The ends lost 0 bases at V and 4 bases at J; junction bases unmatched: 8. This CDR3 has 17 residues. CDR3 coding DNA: TGCGCCAGCAGCCAAGAACCGGGAGGGCCTAGGTACAATGAGCAGTTCTTC. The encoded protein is CASSQEPGGPRYNEQFF.

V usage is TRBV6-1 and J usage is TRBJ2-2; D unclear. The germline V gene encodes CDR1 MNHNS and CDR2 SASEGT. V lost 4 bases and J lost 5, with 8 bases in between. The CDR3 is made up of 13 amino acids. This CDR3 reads CASSAGGTGELFF. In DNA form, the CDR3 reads TGTGCCAGCAGTGCAGGTGGGACCGGGGAGCTGTTTTTT.

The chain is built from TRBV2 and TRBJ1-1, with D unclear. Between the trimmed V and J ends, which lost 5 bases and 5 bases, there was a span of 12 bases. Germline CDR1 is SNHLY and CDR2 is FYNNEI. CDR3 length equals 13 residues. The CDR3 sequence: CASSLGEGTEAFF. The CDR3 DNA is TGTGCCAGCAGTCTTGGTGAGGGTACTGAAGCTTTCTTT. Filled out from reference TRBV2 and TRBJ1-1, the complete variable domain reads EPEVTQTPSHQVTQMGQEVILRCVPISNHLYFYWYRQILGQKVEFLVSFYNNEISEKSEIFDDQFSVERPDGSNFTLKIRSTKLEDSAMYFCASSLGEGTEAFFGQGTRLTVV.

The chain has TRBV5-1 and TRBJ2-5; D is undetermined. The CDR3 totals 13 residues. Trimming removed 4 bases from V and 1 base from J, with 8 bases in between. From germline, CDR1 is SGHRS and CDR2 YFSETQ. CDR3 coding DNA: TGCGCCAGCAGCGGGCAGGCCCAAGAGACCCAGTACTTC. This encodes CASSGQAQETQYF.